This note documents a single T cell receptor beta chain sequence. The table came from immunoSEQ multiplex PCR; TCRdb's copy has only in-frame clones and leaves some out. The table has approximately 200,000 clones, about four fifths seen once; the top ten hold about 1.3%. The sample comes from a study of blood T cell repertoires in COVID-19. About the study: PBMCs, B-cell-depleted T cells, or T cells provided the cDNA or gDNA that made up the material.

Trimming cost V 1 base and J 7 bases, with 11 bases left between them. Looked up from germline, CDR1 is SGHAT and CDR2 is FQNNGV. CDR3 size: 14 residues. The chain links TRBV11-2 to TRBJ2-1; maybe TRBD2 (6 bases). This clonotype originated in a woman in her 40s with acute COVID-19. Sequencing was carried out using PBMCs or T cells enriched from blood (not recorded which). The CDR3 reads CASSLVLAPNEQFF. DNA of the CDR3: TGTGCCAGCAGCTTAGTACTAGCTCCAAATGAGCAGTTCTTC.